These T cell receptor beta chains were read from a single sample in a study of blood T cell repertoires in COVID-19. Libraries were prepared by immunoSEQ multiplex PCR; TCRdb keeps only in-frame clonotypes and omits some of them. Counted here are 300,000 to 400,000 clones, almost 90% occurring once; the ten biggest clones make up 2.5% to 3%. The sequenced material came from peripheral blood. Source of these receptors: a woman aged 25 to 45 with COVID-19, enrolled during active disease. CDR3s leave out the opening cysteine and the closing phenylalanine or tryptophan. Size is omitted from some rows. Given values are once, few, many or a class for expanded clones.

>-|14|TRBJ1-2|TRBV6-1
ASSEAGTRTNYGYT
>-|14|TRBJ2-2|TRBV7-9
ASSFRGSGRAGELF
>-|10|TRBJ1-2|TRBV19
ASSIVGDGYT
>-|13|TRBJ2-5|TRBV27
ASSQGLAGQETQY
>-|11|TRBJ1-1|TRBV11-3
ASSLSMNTEAF
>-|14|TRBJ2-1|TRBV6-5
ASSYSSTPTYNEQF
>-|11|TRBJ1-1|TRBV12-3/TRBV12-4
ASRRTVNTEAF
>-|11|TRBJ1-2|TRBV5-1
ASSLGQLRGYT
>-|14|TRBJ1-1|TRBV19
ASSFGLTRGTPEAF
>-|12|TRBJ2-3|TRBV6-5
ASRDRGPPDTQY
>-|11|TRBJ1-2|TRBV2
ASKRDFNYGYT
>-|11|TRBJ1-1|TRBV5-1
ASSLKGDTEAF
>-|17|TRBJ2-6|TRBV5-6
ASSPRDRGFSAGANVLT
>-|12|TRBJ1-1|TRBV19
ASRSTGLGTEAF
>-|11|TRBJ2-7|TRBV29-1
SVSTRGSVEQY
>-|12|TRBJ1-1|TRBV5-1
ASSLESGSTEAF
>-|12|TRBJ1-2|TRBV19
ASSVNTGTVGYT
>-|17|TRBJ2-3|TRBV3-1/TRBV3-2
ASSQDPGDLAGDADTQY
>-|12|TRBJ1-2|TRBV19
ASSKSGDNYGYT
>-|11|TRBJ1-1|TRBV30
AWRYRGNTEAF
>-|11|TRBJ1-5|TRBV27
ASSLRGNQPQH
>-|16|TRBJ1-2|TRBV30
AWSLPYENRVYNYGYT
>few|13|TRBJ1-6|TRBV7-9
ASSLVGQGASPLH
>-|11|TRBJ1-1|TRBV9
ASSVLPGTEAF
>-|13|TRBJ2-2|TRBV29-1
SVVDRDPNTGELF
>-|12|TRBJ1-2|TRBV19
ASSLGQPFYGYT
>-|14|TRBJ2-5|TRBV5-1
ASSLNPVIAKETQY
>once|12|TRBJ2-7|TRBV5-1
ASSLDGTSYEQY
>-|14|TRBJ2-1|TRBV6-4
ASSEAGTSGSNEQF
>-|11|TRBJ2-1|TRBV2
ASNGGRAGEQF
>-|14|TRBJ2-4|TRBV11-2
ASSTLTGGAKNIQY
>-|12|TRBJ1-5|TRBV3-1/TRBV3-2
ASSAAPGNQPQH
>once|15|TRBJ2-6|TRBV11-2
ASSLRTSGAGANVLT
>-|16|TRBJ2-2|TRBV11-3
ASSLVVGSGSTAGELF
>-|12|TRBJ1-2|TRBV5-1
ASSSDGTDYGYT
>-|12|TRBJ2-7|TRBV5-1
ASSRTGGSYEQY
>-|12|TRBJ1-1|TRBV6-6
ASSYGQDATEAF
>-|12|TRBJ1-3|TRBV20-1
SASPPSTGNTIY
>few|13|TRBJ2-1|TRBV6-1
ASSEQGRLYNEQF
>-|11|TRBJ2-5|TRBV6-4
ASSPETGVAQY
>-|14|TRBJ2-1|TRBV7-8
ASSRMTSGTYNEQF
>-|12|TRBJ1-5|TRBV11-2
ASSLTGFNQPQH
>-|11|TRBJ2-7|TRBV28
ASTIGGSYEQY
>-|15|TRBJ1-6|TRBV11-2
ASSSLWGPQDNSPLH
>-|11|TRBJ2-1|TRBV2
ASKTSGYNEQF
>-|12|TRBJ1-3|TRBV5-1
ASSPDISGNTIY
>-|13|TRBJ2-1|TRBV5-1
ASSLGLAGGNEQF
>-|14|TRBJ1-4|TRBV5-8
ASSRRGHGGEEKLF
>-|14|TRBJ2-5|TRBV7-2
ASSAGLGGRQETQY
>-|13|TRBJ2-7|TRBV6-5
ASSSLLRGKKEQY
>-|16|TRBJ2-5|TRBV27
ASSFPVAGGPYQETQY
>-|10|TRBJ1-2|TRBV6-5
ASRGGGFGYT
>-|13|TRBJ2-5|TRBV7-6
ASSLVGVRQETQY
>-|15|TRBJ2-3|TRBV4-2
ASSPTLANAITDTQY